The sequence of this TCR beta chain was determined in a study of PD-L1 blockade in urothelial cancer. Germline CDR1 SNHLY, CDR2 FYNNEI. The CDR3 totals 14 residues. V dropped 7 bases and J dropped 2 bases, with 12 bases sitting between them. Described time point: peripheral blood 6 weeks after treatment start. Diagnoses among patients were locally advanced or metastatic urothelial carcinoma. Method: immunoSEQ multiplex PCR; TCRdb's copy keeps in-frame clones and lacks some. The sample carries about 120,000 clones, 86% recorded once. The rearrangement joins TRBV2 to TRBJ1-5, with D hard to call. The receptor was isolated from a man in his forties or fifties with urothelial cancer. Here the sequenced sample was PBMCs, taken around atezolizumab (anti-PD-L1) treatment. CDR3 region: CASKVNGGNQPQHF. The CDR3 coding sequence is TGTGCCAGCAAAGTAAACGGTGGCAATCAGCCCCAGCATTTT.